The present entry profiles one TCR beta chain with its context. Its specificity is unknown. Donors counted as nominally healthy when sampled, yet unrecorded immune exposures were likely. 60 Vbeta and 13 Jbeta primers were used in PCR. The table came from immunoSEQ multiplex PCR; TCRdb's copy has only in-frame clones and leaves some out. The sample holds about 110,000 clones, about 60% seen once. The data belong to a study of cytomegalovirus exposure and HLA in healthy donors. CDR3 length equals 17 residues. Study-wide findings and caveats: An apparent linkage of common viral pathogens to several of the most significant clusters emerged in a later analysis. Researchers reported in a later analysis that a missense DCLRE1C variant was tied to TCR beta V- and J-gene trimming.

The TCR was taken from a woman under 40 in good health and CMV-seronegative. The material sequenced was PBMCs. The rearrangement joins TRBV12-2 to TRBJ2-1; the table assigns TRBD2, which was not confirmed against the DNA. TRBV12-2 is tagged as a pseudogene. CDR3 DNA: TGTGCAAGTCGCTTAATCCCAGGGGGACTAGCCTACAATGAGCAGTTCTTC. Its protein is CASRLIPGGLAYNEQFF.